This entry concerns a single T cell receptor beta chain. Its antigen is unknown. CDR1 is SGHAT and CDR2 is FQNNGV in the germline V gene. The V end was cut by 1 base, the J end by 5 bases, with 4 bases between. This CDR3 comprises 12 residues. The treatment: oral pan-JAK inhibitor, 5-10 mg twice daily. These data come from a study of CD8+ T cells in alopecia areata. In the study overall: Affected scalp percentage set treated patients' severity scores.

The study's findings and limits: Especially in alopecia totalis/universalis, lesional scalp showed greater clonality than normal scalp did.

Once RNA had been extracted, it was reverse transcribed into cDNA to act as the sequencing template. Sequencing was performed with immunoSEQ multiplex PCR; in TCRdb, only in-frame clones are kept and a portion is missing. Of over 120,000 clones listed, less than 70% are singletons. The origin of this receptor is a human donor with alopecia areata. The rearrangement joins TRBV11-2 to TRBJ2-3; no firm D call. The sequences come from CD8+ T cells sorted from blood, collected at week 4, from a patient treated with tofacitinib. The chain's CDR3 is CASSLGIDTQYF. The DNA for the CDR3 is TGTGCCAGCAGCTTAGGTATAGATACGCAGTATTTT.